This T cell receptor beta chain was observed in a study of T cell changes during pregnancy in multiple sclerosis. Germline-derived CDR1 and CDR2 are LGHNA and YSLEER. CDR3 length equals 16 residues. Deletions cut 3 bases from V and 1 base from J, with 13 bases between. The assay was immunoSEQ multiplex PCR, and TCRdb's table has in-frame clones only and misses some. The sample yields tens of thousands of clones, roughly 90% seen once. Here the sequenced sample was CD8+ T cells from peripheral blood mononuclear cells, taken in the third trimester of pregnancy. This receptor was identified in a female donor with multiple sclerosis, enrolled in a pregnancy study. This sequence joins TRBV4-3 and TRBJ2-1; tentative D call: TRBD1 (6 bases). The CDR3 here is CASSHVPGQSYNEQFF. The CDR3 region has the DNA TGCGCCAGCAGCCACGTCCCCGGACAGTCCTACAATGAGCAGTTCTTC.